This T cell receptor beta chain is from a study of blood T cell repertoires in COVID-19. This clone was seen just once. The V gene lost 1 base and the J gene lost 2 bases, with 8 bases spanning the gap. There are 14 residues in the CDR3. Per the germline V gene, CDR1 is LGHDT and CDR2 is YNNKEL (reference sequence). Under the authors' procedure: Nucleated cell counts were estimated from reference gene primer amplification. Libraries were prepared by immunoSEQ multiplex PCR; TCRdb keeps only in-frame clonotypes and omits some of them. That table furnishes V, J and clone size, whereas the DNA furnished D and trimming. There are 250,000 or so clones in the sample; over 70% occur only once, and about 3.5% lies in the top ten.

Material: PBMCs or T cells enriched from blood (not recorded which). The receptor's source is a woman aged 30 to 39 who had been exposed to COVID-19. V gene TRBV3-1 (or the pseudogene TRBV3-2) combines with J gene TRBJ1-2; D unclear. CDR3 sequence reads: CASSQGEGNYGYTF. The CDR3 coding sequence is TGTGCCAGCAGCCAAGGGGAGGGCAACTATGGCTACACCTTC.